The clone carrying this T cell receptor (beta chain) was detected many times. The CDR3 end is not reached by the read, which stops 3 residues before it; the germline J gene fills it in. The V end was cut by 6 bases, the J end by 1 base, with 6 bases between. The V gene's germline CDR1 is SEHNR and CDR2 FQNEAQ (reference sequence). The CDR3 length is 12 residues. Produced via immunoSEQ multiplex PCR; TCRdb's table is partial and in-frame only. The sample contains some 45,000 clones, none of them singletons. These data originate in a study of T cell clonality in common variable immunodeficiency. The rearrangement uses TRBV7-9 and TRBJ1-2; unclear D gene. The receptor comes from a person aged 18 to 69 in good health. The specimen sequenced was peripheral blood mononuclear cells. CDR3 sequence reads: CASRQDNYGYTF. The CDR3 DNA, read in part, is TGTGCCAGCAGACAAGATAACTATGGC.